This T cell receptor beta chain was obtained from a study of PD-1 blockade in mismatch repair-deficient tumors. Study as a whole: All were previously treated, progressing patients with eleven to twelve mismatch repair-deficient cancer types. Study results and caveats: Rapid post-treatment expansion, then contraction, generally preceding radiologic response, marked tumor-resident clones.

This clone was observed a single time. Its antigen remains unidentified. All patients were mismatch repair deficient, assessed by either PCR or immunohistochemistry. Method: immunoSEQ multiplex PCR; TCRdb's copy keeps in-frame clones and lacks some. The data hold tens of thousands of clones, with 79% observed a single time. Sequencing was performed on peripheral blood, taken 4 weeks after starting pembrolizumab. This clonotype was obtained from an adult with mismatch repair-deficient cancer.

The CDR3 here is CASSDGQGETEAFF. CDR3 in DNA: TGTGCCAGCAGTGATGGGCAGGGGGAAACTGAAGCTTTCTTT. The chain combines TRBV27 with TRBJ1-1, with 7 bases matching TRBD1. This CDR3 is 14 amino acids long. Germline CDR1 and CDR2: MNHEY and SMNVEV (reference sequence). J gave up 5 bases and V 5 bases, and 8 bases lay outside the gene matches.